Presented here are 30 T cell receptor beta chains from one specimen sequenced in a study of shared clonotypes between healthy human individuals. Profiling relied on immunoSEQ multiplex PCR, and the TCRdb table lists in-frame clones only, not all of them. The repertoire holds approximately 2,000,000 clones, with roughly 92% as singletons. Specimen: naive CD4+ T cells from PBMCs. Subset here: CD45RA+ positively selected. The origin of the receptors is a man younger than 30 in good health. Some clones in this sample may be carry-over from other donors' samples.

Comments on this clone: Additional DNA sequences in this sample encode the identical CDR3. In DNA form, the CDR3 reads TGTGCCAGCAGCTTAGATCTAGCGGGAGGCTCCTACGAGCAGTACTTC. Translation: CASSLDLAGGSYEQYF. The chain carries TRBV11-2 and TRBJ2-7; 11 bases are shared with TRBD2. This CDR3 has 16 amino acids. The trim removed 0 bases at V and 0 bases at J, leaving 1 base unmatched. Per the germline V gene, CDR1 is SGHAT and CDR2 is FQNNGV.

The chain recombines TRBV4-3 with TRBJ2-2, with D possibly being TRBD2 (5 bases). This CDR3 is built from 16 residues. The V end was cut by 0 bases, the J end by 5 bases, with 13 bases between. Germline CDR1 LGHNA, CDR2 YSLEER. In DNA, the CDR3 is TGCGCCAGCAGCCAAGATTTTCAGCGGAGGACCGGGGAGCTGTTTTTT. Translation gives CASSQDFQRRTGELFF.

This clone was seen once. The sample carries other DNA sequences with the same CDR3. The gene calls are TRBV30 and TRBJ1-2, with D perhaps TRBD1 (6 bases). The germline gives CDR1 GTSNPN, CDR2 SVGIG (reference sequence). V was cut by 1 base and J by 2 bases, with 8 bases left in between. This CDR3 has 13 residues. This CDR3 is CAWSEGQNYGYTF. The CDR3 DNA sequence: TGTGCCTGGAGTGAAGGACAGAACTATGGCTACACCTTC.

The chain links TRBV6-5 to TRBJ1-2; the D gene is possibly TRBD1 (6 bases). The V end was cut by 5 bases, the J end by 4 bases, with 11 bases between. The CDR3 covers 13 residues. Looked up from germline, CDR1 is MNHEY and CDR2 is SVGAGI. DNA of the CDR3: TGTGCCAGCAGTCCAGGGGCTTCCTATGGCTACACCTTC. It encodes CASSPGASYGYTF.

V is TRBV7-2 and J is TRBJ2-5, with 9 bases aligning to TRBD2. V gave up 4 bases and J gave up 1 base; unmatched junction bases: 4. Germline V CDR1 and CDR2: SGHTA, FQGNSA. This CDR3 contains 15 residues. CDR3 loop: CASSSLAGFQETQYF. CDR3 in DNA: TGTGCCAGCAGCTCCCTAGCGGGATTCCAAGAGACCCAGTACTTC.

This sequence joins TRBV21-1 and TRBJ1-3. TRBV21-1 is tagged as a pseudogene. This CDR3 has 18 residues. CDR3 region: CASSKALWWTPTGNTIYF. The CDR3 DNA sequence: TGTGCCAGCAGCAAAGCGCTTTGGTGGACCCCTACTGGAAACACCATATATTTT.

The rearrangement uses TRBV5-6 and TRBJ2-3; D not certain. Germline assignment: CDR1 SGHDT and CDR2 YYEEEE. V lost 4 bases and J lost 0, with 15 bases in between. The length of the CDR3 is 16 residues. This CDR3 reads CASSDRGASSTDTQYF. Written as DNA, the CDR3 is TGTGCCAGCAGCGATCGTGGAGCGTCTAGCACAGATACGCAGTATTTT. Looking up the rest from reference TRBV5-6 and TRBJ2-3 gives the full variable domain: DAGVTQSPTHLIKTRGQQVTLRCSPKSGHDTVSWYQQALGQGPQFIFQYYEEEERQRGNFPDRFSGHQFPNYSSELNVNALLLGDSALYLCASSDRGASSTDTQYFGPGTRLTVL.

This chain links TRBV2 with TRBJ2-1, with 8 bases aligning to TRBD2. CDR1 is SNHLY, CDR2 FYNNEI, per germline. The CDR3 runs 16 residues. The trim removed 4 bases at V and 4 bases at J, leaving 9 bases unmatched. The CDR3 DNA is TGTGCCAGCAGTGGCGGTAGCGGGGCCCAATACAATGAGCAGTTCTTC. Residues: CASSGGSGAQYNEQFF.

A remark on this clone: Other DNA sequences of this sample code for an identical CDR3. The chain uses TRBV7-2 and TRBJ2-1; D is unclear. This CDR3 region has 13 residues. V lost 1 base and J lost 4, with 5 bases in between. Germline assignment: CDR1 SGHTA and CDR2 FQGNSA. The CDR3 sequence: CASSLDRYNEQFF. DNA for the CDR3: TGTGCCAGCAGCTTAGACAGATACAATGAGCAGTTCTTC.

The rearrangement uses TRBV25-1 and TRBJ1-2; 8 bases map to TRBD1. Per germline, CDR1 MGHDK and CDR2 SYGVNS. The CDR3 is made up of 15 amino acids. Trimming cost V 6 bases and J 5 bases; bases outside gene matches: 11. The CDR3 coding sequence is TGTGCCAGCAGAGCTCAGGGGGCTGCTATGTATGGCTACACCTTC. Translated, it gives CASRAQGAAMYGYTF.

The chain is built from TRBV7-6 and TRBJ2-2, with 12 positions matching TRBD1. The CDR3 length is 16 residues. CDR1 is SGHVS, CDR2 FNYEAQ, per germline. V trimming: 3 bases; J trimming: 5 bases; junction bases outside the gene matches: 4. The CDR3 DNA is TGTGCCAGCAGCTTCGGGACAGGGGGCAAGACCGGGGAGCTGTTTTTT. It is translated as CASSFGTGGKTGELFF.

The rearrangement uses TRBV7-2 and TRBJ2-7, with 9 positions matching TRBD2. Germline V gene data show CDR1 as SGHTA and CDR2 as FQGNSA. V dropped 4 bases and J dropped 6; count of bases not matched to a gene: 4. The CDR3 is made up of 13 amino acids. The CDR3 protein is CASSYSSGIEQYF. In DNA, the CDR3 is TGTGCCAGCAGCTACTCTAGCGGGATCGAGCAGTACTTC. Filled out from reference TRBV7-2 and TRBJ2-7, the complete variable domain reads GAGVSQSPSNKVTEKGKDVELRCDPISGHTALYWYRQSLGQGLEFLIYFQGNSAPDKSGLPSDRFSAERTGGSVSTLTIQRTQQEDSAVYLCASSYSSGIEQYFGPGTRLTVT.

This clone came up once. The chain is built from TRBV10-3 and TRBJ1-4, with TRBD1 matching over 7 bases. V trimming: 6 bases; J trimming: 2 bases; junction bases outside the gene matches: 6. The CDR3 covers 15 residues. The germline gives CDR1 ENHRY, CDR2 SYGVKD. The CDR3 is CAISPQGQTNEKLFF. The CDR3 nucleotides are TGTGCCATCAGCCCACAGGGACAGACTAATGAAAAACTGTTTTTT.

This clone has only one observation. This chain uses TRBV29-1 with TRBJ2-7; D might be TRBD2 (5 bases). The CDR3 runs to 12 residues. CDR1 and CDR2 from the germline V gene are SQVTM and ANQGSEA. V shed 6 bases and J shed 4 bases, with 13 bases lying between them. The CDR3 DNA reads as TGCAGCGTGCTCAACTGGGAGTACGAGCAGTACTTC. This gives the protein CSVLNWEYEQYF.

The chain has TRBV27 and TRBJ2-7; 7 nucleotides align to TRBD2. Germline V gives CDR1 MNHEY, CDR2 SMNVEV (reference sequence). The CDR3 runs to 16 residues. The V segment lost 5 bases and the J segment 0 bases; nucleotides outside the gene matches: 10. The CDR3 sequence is CASSRGRAAYSYEQYF. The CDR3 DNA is TGTGCCAGCAGTCGGGGGAGGGCCGCCTACTCCTACGAGCAGTACTTC.

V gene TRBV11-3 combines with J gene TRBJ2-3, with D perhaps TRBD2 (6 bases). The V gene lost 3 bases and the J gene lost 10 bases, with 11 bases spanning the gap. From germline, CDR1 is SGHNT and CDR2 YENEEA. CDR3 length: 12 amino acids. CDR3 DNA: TGTGCCAGCAGCTTGCTGGGAGGCGCGCAGTATTTT. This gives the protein CASSLLGGAQYF.

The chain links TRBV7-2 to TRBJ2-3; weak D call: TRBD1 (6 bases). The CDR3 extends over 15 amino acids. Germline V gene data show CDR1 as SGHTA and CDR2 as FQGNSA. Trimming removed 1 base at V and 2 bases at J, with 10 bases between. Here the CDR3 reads CASSLGGQPTDTQYF. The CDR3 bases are TGTGCCAGCAGCTTAGGCGGACAGCCCACAGATACGCAGTATTTT.

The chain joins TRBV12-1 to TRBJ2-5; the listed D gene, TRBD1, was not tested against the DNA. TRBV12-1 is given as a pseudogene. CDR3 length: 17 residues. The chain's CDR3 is CASSPGTELEGKETQYF. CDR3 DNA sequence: TGTGCCAGCAGCCCAGGGACAGAACTAGAAGGGAAAGAGACCCAGTACTTC.

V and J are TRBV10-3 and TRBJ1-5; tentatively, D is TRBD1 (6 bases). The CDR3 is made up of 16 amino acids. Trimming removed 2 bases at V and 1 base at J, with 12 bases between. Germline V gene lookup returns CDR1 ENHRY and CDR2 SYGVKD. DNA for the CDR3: TGTGCCATCAGTGAGACCCTACAGGGAAGCAATCAGCCCCAGCATTTT. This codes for CAISETLQGSNQPQHF.

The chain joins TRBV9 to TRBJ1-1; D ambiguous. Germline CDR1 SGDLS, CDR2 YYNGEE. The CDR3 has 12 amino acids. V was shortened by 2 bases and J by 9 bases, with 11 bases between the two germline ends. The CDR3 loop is CASSVLRGQAFF. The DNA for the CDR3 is TGTGCCAGCAGCGTGCTTAGAGGTCAAGCTTTCTTT.

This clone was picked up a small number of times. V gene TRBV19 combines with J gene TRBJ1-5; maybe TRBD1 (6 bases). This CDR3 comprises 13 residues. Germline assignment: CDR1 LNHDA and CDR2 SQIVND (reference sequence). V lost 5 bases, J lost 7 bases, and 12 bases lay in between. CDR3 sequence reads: CASSSGVWQPQHF. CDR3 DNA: TGTGCCAGTAGTTCAGGGGTTTGGCAGCCCCAGCATTTT. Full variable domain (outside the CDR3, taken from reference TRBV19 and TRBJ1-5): DGGITQSPKYLFRKEGQNVTLSCEQNLNHDAMYWYRQDPGQGLRLIYYSQIVNDFQKGDIAEGYSVSREKKESFPLTVTSAQKNPTAFYLCASSSGVWQPQHFGDGTRLSIL.

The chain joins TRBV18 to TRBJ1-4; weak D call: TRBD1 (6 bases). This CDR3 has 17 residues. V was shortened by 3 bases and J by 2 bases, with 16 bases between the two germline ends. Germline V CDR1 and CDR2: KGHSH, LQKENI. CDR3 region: CASSPDLGDTTNEKLFF. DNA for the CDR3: TGTGCCAGCTCACCCGACTTAGGGGACACCACTAATGAAAAACTGTTTTTT.

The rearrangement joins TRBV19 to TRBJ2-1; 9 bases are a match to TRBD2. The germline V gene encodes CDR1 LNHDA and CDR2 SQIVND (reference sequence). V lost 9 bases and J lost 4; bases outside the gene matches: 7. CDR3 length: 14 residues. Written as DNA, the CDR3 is TGTGCCAGCAGCTATAGCGGGAGTTACAATGAGCAGTTCTTC. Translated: CASSYSGSYNEQFF.

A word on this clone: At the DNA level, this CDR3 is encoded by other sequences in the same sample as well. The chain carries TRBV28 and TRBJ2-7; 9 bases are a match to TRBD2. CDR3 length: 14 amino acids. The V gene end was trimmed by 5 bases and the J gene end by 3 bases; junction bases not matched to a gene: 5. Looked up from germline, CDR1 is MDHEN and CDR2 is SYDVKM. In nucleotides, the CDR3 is TGTGCCAGCAGTCTCCCAGCGGGGGGCTACGAGCAGTACTTC. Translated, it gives CASSLPAGGYEQYF.

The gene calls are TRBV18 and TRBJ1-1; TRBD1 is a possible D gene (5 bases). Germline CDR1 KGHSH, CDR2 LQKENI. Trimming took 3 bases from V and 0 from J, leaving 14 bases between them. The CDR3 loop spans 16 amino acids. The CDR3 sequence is CASSPGTTVMNTEAFF. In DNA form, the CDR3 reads TGTGCCAGCTCACCCGGAACGACAGTAATGAACACTGAAGCTTTCTTT.

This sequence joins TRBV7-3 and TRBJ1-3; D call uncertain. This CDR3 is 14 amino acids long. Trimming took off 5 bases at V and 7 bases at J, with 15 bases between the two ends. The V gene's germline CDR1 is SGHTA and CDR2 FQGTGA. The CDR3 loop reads CASSPGAGPNTIYF. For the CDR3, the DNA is TGTGCCAGCAGCCCGGGCGCCGGACCGAACACCATATATTTT.

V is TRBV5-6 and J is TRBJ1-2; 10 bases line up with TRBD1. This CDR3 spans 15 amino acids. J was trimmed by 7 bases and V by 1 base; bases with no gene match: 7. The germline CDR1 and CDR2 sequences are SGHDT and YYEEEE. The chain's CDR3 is CASSLLGQGRGGYTF. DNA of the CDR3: TGTGCCAGCAGCTTGCTGGGACAGGGGCGCGGTGGCTACACCTTC.

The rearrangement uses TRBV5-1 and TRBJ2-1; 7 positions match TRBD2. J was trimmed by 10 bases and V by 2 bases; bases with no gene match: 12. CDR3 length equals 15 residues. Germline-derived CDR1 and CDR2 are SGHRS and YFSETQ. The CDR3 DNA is TGCGCCAGCAGCTTCTTAGTGGGAGGGCCGGGGGAGCAGTTCTTC. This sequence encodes CASSFLVGGPGEQFF.

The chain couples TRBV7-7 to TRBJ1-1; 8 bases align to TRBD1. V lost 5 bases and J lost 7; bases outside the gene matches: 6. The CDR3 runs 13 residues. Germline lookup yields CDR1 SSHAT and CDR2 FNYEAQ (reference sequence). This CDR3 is CASSPDRDGEAFF. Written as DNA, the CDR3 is TGTGCCAGCAGCCCGGACAGGGATGGTGAAGCTTTCTTT.

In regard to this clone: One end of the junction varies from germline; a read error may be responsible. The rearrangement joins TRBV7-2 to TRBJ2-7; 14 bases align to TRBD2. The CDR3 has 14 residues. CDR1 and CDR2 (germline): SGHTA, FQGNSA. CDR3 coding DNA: TGTGCCGGCAGGTCCGGGACTAGCGGGAGCGAGCAGTACTTC. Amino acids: CAGRSGTSGSEQYF.